The entry below gives a single TCR beta chain sequence along with its context. Its antigen is still unknown. The sample comes from a study of PD-1 blockade in classical Hodgkin lymphoma. Study results and limitations: Before treatment, complete responders showed about the same diversity as newly diagnosed patients. The CD4+ diversity rise by C4D1 was clearest in complete responders.

Germline V lookup: CDR1 SGDLS, CDR2 YYNGEE. Deletions cut 0 bases from V and 7 bases from J, with 7 bases between. The CDR3 is 13 amino acids. Sequenced by immunoSEQ multiplex PCR; TCRdb stores in-frame clones only, minus some. The sample comprises over 50,000 clones, about 90% of which are singletons, and over 7.5% rests with the top ten. Specified time point: cycle 4 day 1 (C4D1), after less than seven weeks of nivolumab. Brentuximab vedotin exposure varied among the patients, all of whom had relapsed after autologous stem cell transplantation. The TCR originated in a human donor with classical Hodgkin lymphoma. The chain links TRBV9 to TRBJ2-2; D perhaps matches TRBD1 (5 bases). The sequenced sample was peripheral blood mononuclear cells (PBMCs), obtained before the fourth cycle of nivolumab. Here the CDR3 reads CASSVEGHGELFF. The DNA of the CDR3 is TGTGCCAGCAGCGTAGAGGGGCACGGGGAGCTGTTTTTT.